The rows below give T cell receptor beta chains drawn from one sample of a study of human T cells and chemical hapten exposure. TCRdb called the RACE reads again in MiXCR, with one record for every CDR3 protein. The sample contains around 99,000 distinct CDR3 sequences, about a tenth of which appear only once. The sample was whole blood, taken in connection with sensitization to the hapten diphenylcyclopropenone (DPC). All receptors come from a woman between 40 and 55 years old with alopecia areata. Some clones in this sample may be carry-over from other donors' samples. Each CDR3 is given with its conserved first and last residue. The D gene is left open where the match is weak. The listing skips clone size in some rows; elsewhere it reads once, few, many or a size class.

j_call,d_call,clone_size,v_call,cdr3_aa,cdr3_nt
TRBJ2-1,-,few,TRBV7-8,CASSRWVEDQFF,TGTGCCAGCAGCCGGTGGGTGGAGGATCAGTTCTTC
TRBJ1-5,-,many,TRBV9,CASSPGGDNQPQHF,TGTGCCAGCAGCCCCGGCGGGGACAATCAGCCCCAGCATTTT
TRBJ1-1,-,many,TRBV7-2,CASSPVGTEAFF,TGTGCCAGCAGCCCTGTTGGAACTGAAGCTTTCTTT
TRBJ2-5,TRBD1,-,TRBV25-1,CASSEWGTGTLETQYF,TGTGCCAGCAGTGAATGGGGGACAGGGACGTTGGAGACCCAGTACTTC
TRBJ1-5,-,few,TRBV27,CASSLSSSQQPQHF,TGTGCCAGCAGTTTAAGTAGTAGTCAACAGCCCCAGCATTTT
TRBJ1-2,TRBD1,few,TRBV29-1,CSVGTGGHYDYTF,TGCAGCGTTGGGACAGGGGGCCACTATGACTACACCTTC
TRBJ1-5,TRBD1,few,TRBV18,CASSPSGGSNQPQHF,TGTGCCAGCTCACCATCAGGGGGGAGCAATCAGCCCCAGCATTTT
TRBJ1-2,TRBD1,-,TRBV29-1,CSVRQGYYGYTF,TGCAGCGTTCGACAGGGGTACTATGGCTACACCTTC
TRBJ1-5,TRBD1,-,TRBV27,CASSWDREKPQHF,TGTGCCAGCAGTTGGGACAGGGAAAAGCCCCAGCATTTT
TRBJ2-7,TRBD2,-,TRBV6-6,CASSNPSGGGGTYEQYF,TGTGCCAGCAGTAACCCATCCGGCGGGGGGGGGACCTACGAGCAGTACTTC
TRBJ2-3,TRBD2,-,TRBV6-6,CASSLRLAGVDTQYF,TGTGCCAGCAGTCTCCGACTAGCGGGGGTCGATACGCAGTATTTT
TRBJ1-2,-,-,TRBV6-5,CASSYEGRKNGYTF,TGTGCCAGCAGTTACGAGGGACGTAAGAATGGCTACACCTTC
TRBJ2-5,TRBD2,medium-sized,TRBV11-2,CASSFSGVQETQYF,TGTGCCAGCAGCTTCAGCGGGGTCCAAGAGACCCAGTACTTC
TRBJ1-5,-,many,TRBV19,CASTPMGGSNQPQHF,TGTGCCAGTACCCCCATGGGGGGTAGCAATCAGCCCCAGCATTTT
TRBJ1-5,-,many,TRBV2,CASNPISGVQPQHF,TGTGCCAGCAACCCAATCTCTGGGGTACAGCCCCAGCATTTT
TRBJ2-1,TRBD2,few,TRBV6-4,CASMAHSGGASEQFF,TGTGCCAGCATGGCCCATAGCGGGGGGGCAAGTGAGCAGTTCTTC
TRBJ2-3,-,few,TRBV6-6,CASSYLSNFDTQYF,TGTGCCAGCAGTTACCTTAGTAATTTCGATACGCAGTATTTT
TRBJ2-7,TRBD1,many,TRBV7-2,CASSPRRTGPYEQYF,TGTGCCAGCAGCCCCAGACGGACAGGGCCCTACGAGCAGTACTTC
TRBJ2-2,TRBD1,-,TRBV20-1,CSAWGQGAGELFF,TGCAGTGCCTGGGGACAGGGGGCCGGGGAGCTGTTTTTT
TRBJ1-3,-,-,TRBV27,CASSYLSGNTIYF,TGTGCCAGCAGTTACCTCTCTGGAAACACCATATATTTT
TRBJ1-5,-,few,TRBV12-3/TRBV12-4,CASSLAGSSQPQHF,TGTGCCAGCAGTTTAGCGGGGAGTTCTCAGCCCCAGCATTTT
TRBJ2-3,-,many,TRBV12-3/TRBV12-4,CASSLGALLTDTQYF,TGTGCCAGCAGTTTAGGGGCACTACTCACAGATACGCAGTATTTT
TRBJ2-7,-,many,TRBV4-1,CASSQAGQPSSYEQYF,TGCGCCAGCAGCCAGGCGGGACAGCCCAGCTCCTACGAGCAGTACTTC
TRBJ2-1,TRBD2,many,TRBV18,CASSPTSGGMNEQFF,TGTGCCAGCTCACCCACCAGCGGGGGGATGAATGAGCAGTTCTTC
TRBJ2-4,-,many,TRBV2,CASSDPQGGVAKNIQYF,TGTGCCAGCAGTGATCCCCAGGGCGGCGTAGCCAAAAACATTCAGTACTTC
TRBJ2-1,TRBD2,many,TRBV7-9,CASSLIAGIKVTYNEQFF,TGTGCCAGCAGCTTAATAGCGGGGATAAAGGTTACCTACAATGAGCAGTTCTTC
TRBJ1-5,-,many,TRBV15,CATSTDTESNQPQHF,TGTGCCACCAGCACCGACACCGAGAGTAATCAGCCCCAGCATTTT
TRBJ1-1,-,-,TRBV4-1,CASSLPTASTEAFF,TGCGCCAGCAGCCTGCCGACCGCGAGCACTGAAGCTTTCTTT
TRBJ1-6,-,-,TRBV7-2,CASSPGVHNSPLHF,TGTGCCAGCAGCCCAGGGGTCCATAATTCACCCCTCCACTTT
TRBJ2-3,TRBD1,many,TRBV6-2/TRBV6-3,CASSLSTGGLQYF,TGTGCCAGCAGTTTATCTACAGGGGGCCTGCAGTATTTT
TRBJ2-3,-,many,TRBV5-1,CASSLIAGMGTDTQYF,TGCGCCAGCAGCTTGATCGCAGGCATGGGGACAGATACGCAGTATTTT
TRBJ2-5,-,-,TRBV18,CASSPPSSQETQYF,TGTGCCAGCTCACCACCGAGTAGCCAAGAGACCCAGTACTTC
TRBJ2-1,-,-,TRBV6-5,CASSYQGSYNEQFF,TGTGCCAGCAGTTACCAGGGTTCCTACAATGAGCAGTTCTTC
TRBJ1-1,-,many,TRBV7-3,CASSSNSIGTEAFF,TGTGCCAGCAGCTCCAACAGTATTGGCACTGAAGCTTTCTTT
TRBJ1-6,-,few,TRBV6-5,CASSYITGSRSPLHF,TGTGCCAGCAGTTACATTACAGGGTCCCGTTCACCCCTCCACTTT
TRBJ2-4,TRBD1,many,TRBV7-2,CASSLGQEKNIQYF,TGTGCCAGCAGCCTGGGACAGGAGAAAAACATTCAGTACTTC
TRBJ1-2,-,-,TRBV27,CASSFSRASFNGYTF,TGTGCCAGCAGTTTTAGCAGGGCATCATTCAATGGCTACACCTTC
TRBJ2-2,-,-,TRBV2,CASRDDKRDTGELFF,TGTGCCAGCAGAGATGACAAGCGGGACACCGGGGAGCTGTTTTTT
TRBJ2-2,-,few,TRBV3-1,CASSPTLKANTGELFF,TGTGCCAGCAGCCCTACGCTTAAGGCGAACACCGGGGAGCTGTTTTTT
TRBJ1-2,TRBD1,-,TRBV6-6,CASSPPSGQGEGYTF,TGTGCCAGCAGTCCGCCCTCGGGACAGGGAGAGGGCTACACCTTC
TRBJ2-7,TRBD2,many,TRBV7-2,CASSSPLEPSGGYSYEQYF,TGTGCCAGCAGCTCCCCCCTTGAGCCTAGCGGGGGGTACTCCTACGAGCAGTACTTC
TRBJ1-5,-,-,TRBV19,CASPPTTGRSVQPQHF,TGTGCCAGTCCTCCCACGACGGGCCGGTCTGTTCAGCCCCAGCATTTT